This TCR beta chain was identified during a study of blood T cells in healthy people across ages. On the study more broadly: Template switching picked up about one barcoded beta molecule for each two T cells.

Sample-barcoded 5' priming and a J-beta primer mix drove a second PCR of roughly 6 to 12 cycles. All samples yielded 2.5 million or more CDR3-containing paired-end reads. Each CDR3 protein gets one entry after TCRdb re-called the 5' RACE reads with MiXCR. The sample lists about 1.6 million distinct CDR3 sequences; about 32% were seen once. This CDR3 region has 12 residues. CDR1 is MDHEN and CDR2 is SYDVKM in the germline V gene. Whole-study findings and limits: When set beside aged donors, long-lived donors presented more naive CD4+ cells and higher diversity. Estimated diversity that came from one million T cells was considered an underestimate.

As regards this clonotype: The target antigen is unknown.

The TCR comes from a woman aged 25 to 39 in good health. The V and J genes are TRBV28 and TRBJ2-5; D ambiguous. The closer fit of TRBJ2-7 to the DNA end suggests the J call may be wrong. Sequencing used blood. The CDR3 reads CASTAGPSEQYF. The CDR3, as DNA: TGTGCCAGCACCGCCGGGCCCTCCGAGCAGTACTTC.